This is a list of T cell receptor beta chains from one sample in a study of blood T cell repertoires in COVID-19. Only in-frame clones appear in the TCRdb table, and some are missing; sequencing was by immunoSEQ multiplex PCR. The sample consists of over 250,000 clones, roughly 85% of them appearing once. The source material was peripheral blood. These receptors originate from a man over 45 with active or convalescent COVID-19. Each CDR3 is given with its conserved first and last residue. Fields, in order: D gene, V gene, CDR3 protein. The D gene is left open where the match is weak.

d_gene: NA
v_gene: TRBV4-3
CDR3aa: CASSQDKNTEAFF

d_gene: TRBD1
v_gene: TRBV5-5
CDR3aa: CASSWGQNLNTEAFF

d_gene: TRBD1
v_gene: TRBV2
CDR3aa: CASRGQGLTGELFF

d_gene: NA
v_gene: TRBV7-8
CDR3aa: CASSNQVSSNQPQHF

d_gene: NA
v_gene: TRBV7-3
CDR3aa: CASSLLAGTGGYTF

d_gene: TRBD1
v_gene: TRBV19
CDR3aa: CASSQLGQGTLGTQYF

d_gene: TRBD1
v_gene: TRBV9
CDR3aa: CASSRTGASGNTIYF

d_gene: NA
v_gene: TRBV6-2/TRBV6-3
CDR3aa: CASSPTGEAGELFF

d_gene: TRBD1
v_gene: TRBV6-5
CDR3aa: CASSSGQGRGRGPQHF

d_gene: NA
v_gene: TRBV5-5
CDR3aa: CASSLTGTNTGELFF

d_gene: NA
v_gene: TRBV10-3
CDR3aa: CAISEEKQGRDQPQHF

d_gene: TRBD1
v_gene: TRBV19
CDR3aa: CASSNTQGGRTEAFF

d_gene: TRBD2
v_gene: TRBV5-1
CDR3aa: CASSLLTSGRLVEQFF

d_gene: NA
v_gene: TRBV27
CDR3aa: CASTPRAVFLSDNSPLHF

d_gene: TRBD1
v_gene: TRBV4-1
CDR3aa: CASSQGGTGGLGQPQHF

d_gene: TRBD2
v_gene: TRBV6-5
CDR3aa: CASSRGVASYEQYF

d_gene: NA
v_gene: TRBV4-1
CDR3aa: CASSQDPSGQINQPQHF

d_gene: NA
v_gene: TRBV6-6
CDR3aa: CASSPGPGRWVGRELFF

d_gene: TRBD2
v_gene: TRBV30
CDR3aa: CARTSGSGTGELFF

d_gene: NA
v_gene: TRBV11-2
CDR3aa: CASSLGRTQYF

d_gene: TRBD1
v_gene: TRBV5-1
CDR3aa: CASSLATQGATEAFF

d_gene: NA
v_gene: TRBV2
CDR3aa: CASSEEGQRNTEAFF

d_gene: NA
v_gene: TRBV7-2
CDR3aa: CASSPGLMNTIYF

d_gene: TRBD2
v_gene: TRBV27
CDR3aa: CASSLAAGEQYF

d_gene: NA
v_gene: TRBV24-1
CDR3aa: CATSDWGATNTQYF

d_gene: NA
v_gene: TRBV7-9
CDR3aa: CASSLGAGYRYEQYF

d_gene: NA
v_gene: TRBV3-1/TRBV3-2
CDR3aa: CASSQYRTNLADTQYF

d_gene: NA
v_gene: TRBV7-2
CDR3aa: CASSFQSRETQYF

d_gene: NA
v_gene: TRBV2
CDR3aa: CASSTYNTDTQYF

d_gene: NA
v_gene: TRBV6-5
CDR3aa: CATMRGPSTDTQYF

d_gene: TRBD2
v_gene: TRBV9
CDR3aa: CASGKRGGNTDTQYF

d_gene: TRBD1
v_gene: TRBV30
CDR3aa: CAWTPDRVNEKLFF

d_gene: NA
v_gene: TRBV7-9
CDR3aa: CASSPPGLYEQYF

d_gene: NA
v_gene: TRBV27
CDR3aa: CARSNERHSTNYGYTF

d_gene: TRBD2
v_gene: TRBV30
CDR3aa: CAWTNPGTSYEQYF

d_gene: TRBD1
v_gene: TRBV28
CDR3aa: CASSLPGQGKTQYF

d_gene: TRBD1
v_gene: TRBV5-1
CDR3aa: CASSLGQGRLGYTF

d_gene: TRBD1
v_gene: TRBV28
CDR3aa: CRAGGSNQPQHF

d_gene: TRBD1
v_gene: TRBV2
CDR3aa: CASSEAGQGAGYTF

d_gene: NA
v_gene: TRBV7-8
CDR3aa: CASSPSELNTEAFF

d_gene: TRBD1
v_gene: TRBV4-3
CDR3aa: CASSRTGRSDTQYF

d_gene: TRBD2
v_gene: TRBV24-1
CDR3aa: CATSDPGLAGGKDTQYF

d_gene: NA
v_gene: TRBV4-3
CDR3aa: CASSDSRTNEKLFF

d_gene: TRBD1
v_gene: TRBV5-4
CDR3aa: CASSPGDRVGYGYTF

d_gene: TRBD1
v_gene: TRBV28
CDR3aa: CASSLGTGTQYGYTF

d_gene: TRBD1
v_gene: TRBV5-6
CDR3aa: CASRPRDRGFTEAFF

d_gene: NA
v_gene: TRBV28
CDR3aa: CASNQGGLLYNEQFF

d_gene: TRBD2
v_gene: TRBV18
CDR3aa: CASSPARLAGGVNEQFF

d_gene: NA
v_gene: TRBV5-1
CDR3aa: CASSLAGSTEAFF

d_gene: NA
v_gene: TRBV6-5
CDR3aa: CASRAFSGEQYF

d_gene: TRBD2
v_gene: TRBV2
CDR3aa: CASSVRGRALGDTQYF

d_gene: TRBD1
v_gene: TRBV6-5
CDR3aa: CASSYPGQGARGYTF

d_gene: TRBD2
v_gene: TRBV27
CDR3aa: CASSPVSAGGVYEQYF

d_gene: TRBD2
v_gene: TRBV6-5
CDR3aa: CASSRSSGSRYEQYF

d_gene: NA
v_gene: TRBV5-1
CDR3aa: CASSLEPRGSYNEQFF

d_gene: TRBD2
v_gene: TRBV7-6
CDR3aa: CASSTGLAGGGGTQYF

d_gene: TRBD1
v_gene: TRBV28
CDR3aa: CASRPQGDTEAFF